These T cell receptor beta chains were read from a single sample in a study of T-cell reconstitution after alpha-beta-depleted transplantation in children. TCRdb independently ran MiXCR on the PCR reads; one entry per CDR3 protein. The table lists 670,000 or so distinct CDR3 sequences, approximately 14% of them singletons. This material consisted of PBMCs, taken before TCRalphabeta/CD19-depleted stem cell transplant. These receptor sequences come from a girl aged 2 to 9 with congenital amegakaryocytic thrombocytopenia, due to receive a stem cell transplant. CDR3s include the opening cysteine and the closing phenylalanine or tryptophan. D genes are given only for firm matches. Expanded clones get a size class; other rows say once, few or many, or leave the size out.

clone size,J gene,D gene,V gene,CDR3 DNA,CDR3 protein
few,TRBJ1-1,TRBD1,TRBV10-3,TGTGCCATCAGTGAAATGACAGGGATAATTCCCACTGAAGCTTTCTTT,CAISEMTGIIPTEAFF
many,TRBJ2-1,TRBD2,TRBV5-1,TGCGCCAGCAGCTTGACGGCTAGCGGGAGGGATAGTCTCTACAATGAGCAGTTCTTC,CASSLTASGRDSLYNEQFF
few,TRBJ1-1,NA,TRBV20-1,TGCAGTGCTAAGGAGGACACCTCTTTGAACACTGAAGCTTTCTTT,CSAKEDTSLNTEAFF
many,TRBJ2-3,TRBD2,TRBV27,TGTGCCAGCAGTTTTACCCCCCTAGCGGGGAAATCCCATAGCACAGATACGCAGTATTTT,CASSFTPLAGKSHSTDTQYF
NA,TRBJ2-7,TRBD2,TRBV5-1,TGCGCCAGCAGAGGACTAGTGGGACCGCTCTCCTACGAGCAGTACTTC,CASRGLVGPLSYEQYF
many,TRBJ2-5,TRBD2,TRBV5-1,TGCGCCAGCAGCTCCCAAGCGGGACTAAAAGAGACCCAGTACTTC,CASSSQAGLKETQYF
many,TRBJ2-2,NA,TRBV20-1,TGCAGTGCGTACAGGCGTTCGAACACCGGGGAGCTGTTTTTT,CSAYRRSNTGELFF
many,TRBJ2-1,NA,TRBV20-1,TGCAGTGCTAAAACCGGTCTAGGTTTAGATGAGCAGTTCTTC,CSAKTGLGLDEQFF
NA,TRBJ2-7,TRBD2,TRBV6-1,TGTGCCAGCAGTCCGGGCCTACTAGCGCGAAAATCCTACGAGCAGTACTTC,CASSPGLLARKSYEQYF
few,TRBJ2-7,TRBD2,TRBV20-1,TGCAGTGCTAGAGGCCCTAGTGGCGGGAGTTCCTACGAGCAGTACTTC,CSARGPSGGSSYEQYF
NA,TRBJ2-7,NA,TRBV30,TGTGCTTTAGAGGGGGACATAACCTACGAGCAGTACTTC,CALEGDITYEQYF
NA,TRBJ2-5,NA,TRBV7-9,TGTGCCAGCAGCTTATCTGGGGGAGTCCAAGAGACCCAGTACTTC,CASSLSGGVQETQYF
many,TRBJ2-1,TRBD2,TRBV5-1,TGCGCCAGCAGCTTGCCTACTAGCGGGAGCGGCAATGAGCAGTTCTTC,CASSLPTSGSGNEQFF
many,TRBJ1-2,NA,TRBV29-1,TGCAGCGTTGAAAAATCAGAGGCCCTGACCTATGGCTACACCTTC,CSVEKSEALTYGYTF
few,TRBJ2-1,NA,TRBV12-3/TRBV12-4,TGTGCCAGCACCCAAATAGGGCAGGGGATTGGTAATGAGCAGTTCTTC,CASTQIGQGIGNEQFF
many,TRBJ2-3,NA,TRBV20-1,TGCAGTGGAGCCGGAACCGCAGATACGCAGTATTTT,CSGAGTADTQYF
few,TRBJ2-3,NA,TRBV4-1,TGCGCCAGCAGCCCGGCGGGGACTAGCACAGATACGCAGTATTTT,CASSPAGTSTDTQYF
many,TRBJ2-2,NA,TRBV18,TGTGCCAGCTCACCACCAGGCGGGGAGCTGTTTTTT,CASSPPGGELFF
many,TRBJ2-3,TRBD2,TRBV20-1,TGCAGTATGCTAGCGGGAGTCGCAGATACGCAGTATTTT,CSMLAGVADTQYF
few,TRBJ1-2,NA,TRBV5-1,TGCGCCAGCAGCTTGGCGGGGATCGGCGGCTACACCTTC,CASSLAGIGGYTF
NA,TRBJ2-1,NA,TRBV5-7,TGTGCCAGCGCTCCCGGACACCTTTTTTACAATGAGCAGTTCTTC,CASAPGHLFYNEQFF
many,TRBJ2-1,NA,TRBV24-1,TGTGCCACCAGTGGTGCGGGAAGGGACTCCTACAATGAGCAGTTCTTC,CATSGAGRDSYNEQFF
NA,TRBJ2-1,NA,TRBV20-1,TGCAGTGCTAGTAAAACAGGGATGTTTCGCGTCGAGCAGTTCTTC,CSASKTGMFRVEQFF
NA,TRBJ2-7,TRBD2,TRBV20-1,TGCAGCGGCCTAACCGGGACTAGCGGGATACAGGACTACGAGCAGTACTTC,CSGLTGTSGIQDYEQYF
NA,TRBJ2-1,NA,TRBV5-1,TGCGCCAGCAGGGGGCCCCCGGTTTCATATGAGCAGTTCTTC,CASRGPPVSYEQFF
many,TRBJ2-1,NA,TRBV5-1,TGCGCCAGCCGCGGGCGGAGGAATGAGCAGTTCTTC,CASRGRRNEQFF
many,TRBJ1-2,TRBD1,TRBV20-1,TGCAGTGCTGGGGACAGAGAGTTTTATGGCTACACCTTC,CSAGDREFYGYTF
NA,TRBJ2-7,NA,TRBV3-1,TGTGCCAGCAGCCTGAGGGGATATCAAGTTTTCTACGAGCAGTACTTC,CASSLRGYQVFYEQYF
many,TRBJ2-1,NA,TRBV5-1,TGCGCCAGCAGCTTGGAGACTGCGACCCCCGGCGGGCAGTTCTTC,CASSLETATPGGQFF
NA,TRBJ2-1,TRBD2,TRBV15,TGTGCCACCAGCAGAGAGGCAGGACTAGCGGGAAGGAATGAGCAGTTCTTC,CATSREAGLAGRNEQFF
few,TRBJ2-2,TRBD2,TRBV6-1,TGTGCCAGCAGTGAAGCGGGAGGGCCGAACACCGGGGAGCTGTTTTTT,CASSEAGGPNTGELFF
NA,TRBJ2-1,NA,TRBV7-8,TGTGCCAGCAGCTTATGGAATCGGGAGCAGTTCTTC,CASSLWNREQFF
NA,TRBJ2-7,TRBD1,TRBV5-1,TGCGCCAGCAGTACAGGGGGCAACTCCTACGAGCAGTACTTC,CASSTGGNSYEQYF
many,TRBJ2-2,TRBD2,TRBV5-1,TGCGCCAGCAGCTTGGAGTCGGGACTATACACCGGGGAGCTGTTTTTT,CASSLESGLYTGELFF
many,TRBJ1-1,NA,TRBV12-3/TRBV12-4,TGTGCCAGCAGCAACCGCCTCACTAAAGAAGCTTTCTTT,CASSNRLTKEAFF
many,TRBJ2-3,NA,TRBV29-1,TGCAGCGTAACCAGGGGACCAGATACGCAGTATTTT,CSVTRGPDTQYF
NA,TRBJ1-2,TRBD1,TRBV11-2,TGTGCCAGCAGGCTCACCGCCAGGGGGGTTGGCGGCTACACCTTC,CASRLTARGVGGYTF
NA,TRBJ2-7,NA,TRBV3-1,TGTGCCAGCAGCCCCATGGCCGCGGTCACCTACGAGCAGTACTTC,CASSPMAAVTYEQYF
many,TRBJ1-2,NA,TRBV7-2,TGTGCCAGCAGCTTGGGGTTTCGAGATGGCTACACCTTC,CASSLGFRDGYTF
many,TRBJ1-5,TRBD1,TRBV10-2,TGCGCCAGCGGAGGACAGGGTAGCAATCAGCCCCAGCATTTT,CASGGQGSNQPQHF
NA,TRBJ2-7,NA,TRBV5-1,TGCGCCAGCAGCTTCAGGGACGGGAGACTGGGTTCCAGCTCCTACGAGCAGTACTTC,CASSFRDGRLGSSSYEQYF
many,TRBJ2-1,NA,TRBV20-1,TGCAGTGTCACTCCCGTCAGCTCCTACAATGAGCAGTTCTTC,CSVTPVSSYNEQFF
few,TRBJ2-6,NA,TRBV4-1,TGCGCCAGCAGCAGGGTAAAGGGTATGCCTGGGGCCAACGTCCTGACTTTC,CASSRVKGMPGANVLTF
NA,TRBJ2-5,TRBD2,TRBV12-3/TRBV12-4,TGTGCCACTGGACTAGCGGAGTTGGAGACCCAGTACTTC,CATGLAELETQYF
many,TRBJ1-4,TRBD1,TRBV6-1,TGTGCCAGCAGTGACGCACTGGGACAGGGGAATGAAAAACTGTTTTTT,CASSDALGQGNEKLFF
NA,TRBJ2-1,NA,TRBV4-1,TGCGCCAGCAGCCAAGATACCCTCAATGAGCAGTTCTTC,CASSQDTLNEQFF
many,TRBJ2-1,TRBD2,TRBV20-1,TGCAGTGCTGGACTAGCGGATTACAATGAGCAGTTCTTC,CSAGLADYNEQFF
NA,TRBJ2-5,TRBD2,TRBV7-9,TGTGCCAGCAGCTTATTGATGGCTAGCGGGAGGGGAGAGACCCAGTACTTC,CASSLLMASGRGETQYF
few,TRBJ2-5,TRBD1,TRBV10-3,TGTGCCATCAGTGAGTCGGACAGGGGAGGAGAGACCCAGTACTTC,CAISESDRGGETQYF
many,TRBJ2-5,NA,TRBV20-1,TGCAGTTTTTTCGGTAACCAAGAGACCCAGTACTTC,CSFFGNQETQYF